This T cell receptor beta chain was identified during a study of T cell responses to AZD1222 COVID-19 vaccine. Study-wide points: Targets within unmutated variant regions were reportedly found for nearly half of spike-specific TCRs.

CDR1 and CDR2 from the germline V gene are ENHRY and SYGVKD. Losses at the gene ends were 5 bases for V and 0 bases for J; bases not matched to a gene: 6. This CDR3 is built from 16 residues. Data came from immunoSEQ multiplex PCR; TCRdb stores just in-frame clones and leaves some out. The table shows about 94,000 clones, with about 85% occurring only once. This clone was observed once. The antigen remains undetermined. The source material was peripheral blood, sampled 28 days after the second AZD1222 dose. This chain connects TRBV10-3 to TRBJ2-5, with TRBD1 matching over 10 bases. The TCR was taken from an adult who received the AZD1222 COVID-19 vaccine. This chain's CDR3 is CAISTAGTGDQETQYF. In DNA, the CDR3 is TGTGCCATCAGTACGGCCGGGACAGGGGACCAAGAGACCCAGTACTTC.